The T cell receptor (beta chain) under discussion was sequenced for a study of CD8+CD57+ T cells in acquired aplastic anemia. Study at large: There were 9.5 million to 13 million reads, on average, for CD4+ cells from healthy donors.

This clonotype was seen repeatedly, ten times or more. Germline CDR1 and CDR2: LGHDT and YNNKEL (reference sequence). Trimming pared 0 bases from V and 9 bases from J, leaving 9 bases between. The length of the CDR3 is 12 residues. Genomic DNA, the template, was used for profiling of the TCR beta VDJ and CDR3. TCRdb recomputed calls from the reads with MiXCR, one row per CDR3 protein. Of about 190,000 distinct CDR3 sequences listed, about 53% are singletons. Sequenced material: sorted CD4+, CD8+, or CD8+CD57+ T cells (not recorded which) from PBMCs. This clonotype originated in a human donor in good health, serving as a control. The gene calls are TRBV3-1 and TRBJ2-7; D is undetermined. DNA for the CDR3: TGTGCCAGCAGCCAAGATAGGTCTGGGCAGTACTTC. Amino acid sequence: CASSQDRSGQYF.